Each of the 23 T cell receptor beta chains below was sequenced from the same sample in a study of shared clonotypes between healthy human individuals. Assay used: immunoSEQ multiplex PCR; TCRdb lists only in-frame clones, some missing. The profile shows roughly 2.2 million clones, 85% to 95% of them singletons. The sequencing input was naive CD4+ T cells from PBMCs. Subset here: CD45RA+ positively selected. Every receptor here comes from a man between 18 and 29 years old in good health. Some clones in this sample may be carry-over from other donors' samples.

J is TRBJ2-1 and V is TRBV4-3; D not certain. Deletions cut 1 base from V and 5 bases from J, with 12 bases between. CDR3 length: 15 amino acids. The germline gives CDR1 LGHNA, CDR2 YSLEER. In nucleotides, the CDR3 is TGCGCCAGCAGCCAAGCCGTGCGGCCGCACAATGAGCAGTTCTTC. It yields the protein CASSQAVRPHNEQFF.

The rearrangement joins TRBV9 to TRBJ2-7; 10 bases agree with TRBD1. This CDR3 has 19 residues. Germline-derived CDR1 and CDR2 are SGDLS and YYNGEE. V gave up 0 bases and J gave up 7 bases; unmatched junction bases: 19. The CDR3 protein is CASSVGPSPTGGPSVEQYF. The CDR3 nucleotides read TGTGCCAGCAGCGTAGGTCCCTCCCCGACAGGGGGCCCCTCAGTGGAGCAGTACTTC. Looking up the rest from reference TRBV9 and TRBJ2-7 gives the full variable domain: DSGVTQTPKHLITATGQRVTLRCSPRSGDLSVYWYQQSLDQGLQFLIQYYNGEERAKGNILERFSAQQFPDLHSELNLSSLELGDSALYFCASSVGPSPTGGPSVEQYFGPGTRLTVT.

The V call is TRBV21-1, the J call TRBJ2-2; the table calls TRBD1, which could not be checked here. TRBV21-1 is recorded as a pseudogene. This CDR3 comprises 14 residues. The CDR3 loop reads CASSPDRNTGELFF. The CDR3 DNA is TGTGCCAGCAGCCCGGACAGAAACACCGGGGAGCTGTTTTTT.

This sequence joins TRBV19 and TRBJ1-2, with 7 bases fitting TRBD1. The V and J ends lost 5 bases and 1 base, in that order; junction bases with no gene match: 10. Germline assignment: CDR1 LNHDA and CDR2 SQIVND (reference sequence). CDR3 length: 16 amino acids. The chain's CDR3 is CASSPSDRRINYGYTF. DNA of the CDR3: TGTGCCAGTAGTCCTTCGGACAGGCGAATTAACTATGGCTACACCTTC. The full variable domain, with the rest looked up from reference TRBV19 and TRBJ1-2, is DGGITQSPKYLFRKEGQNVTLSCEQNLNHDAMYWYRQDPGQGLRLIYYSQIVNDFQKGDIAEGYSVSREKKESFPLTVTSAQKNPTAFYLCASSPSDRRINYGYTFGSGTRLTVV.

This sequence joins TRBV7-3 and TRBJ2-2; D gene uncertain. The CDR3 is 12 amino acids. Germline values: CDR1 SGHTA, CDR2 FQGTGA. V gave up 3 bases and J gave up 5 bases, with 4 bases separating them. The DNA for the CDR3 is TGTGCCAGCAGCTTGTGGACCGGGGAGCTGTTTTTT. Its protein is CASSLWTGELFF.

The chain combines TRBV28 with TRBJ2-4; perhaps TRBD2 as D (6 bases). Trimming cost V 6 bases and J 9 bases, with 15 bases left between them. CDR1 is MDHEN and CDR2 is SYDVKM in the germline V gene. This CDR3 is built from 13 residues. The CDR3 coding sequence is TGTGCCAGCAGCCCCGGGCTAGCGCGCATTCAGTACTTC. Translation: CASSPGLARIQYF.

The chain joins TRBV21-1 to TRBJ2-1; the D call in the table, TRBD1, was not verified against the DNA. TRBV21-1 is flagged as a pseudogene. The CDR3 loop spans 19 amino acids. The CDR3 DNA reads TGTGCCAGCAGAATACACCGCCCTGGGGCGCGCGACTGCATGAATGAGCAGTTCTTC. It yields the protein CASRIHRPGARDCMNEQFF.

The chain combines TRBV7-3 with TRBJ2-3; 7 bases align to TRBD1. From germline, CDR1 is SGHTA and CDR2 FQGTGA. The CDR3 totals 18 residues. J gave up 3 bases and V 5 bases, and 17 bases lay outside the gene matches. DNA of the CDR3: TGTGCCAGCAGCGCAACAGGGGCTAGGGGCGGCCGGACAGATACGCAGTATTTT. Protein: CASSATGARGGRTDTQYF.

The chain recombines TRBV20-1 with TRBJ1-1; D gene unclear. The CDR3 has 11 amino acids. Trimming shortened V by 1 base and J by 9 bases, and 9 bases separated the two germline ends. CDR1 and CDR2 from the germline V gene are DFQATT and SNEGSKA (reference sequence). The CDR3 sequence: CSARVDAKAFF. The DNA for the CDR3 is TGCAGTGCTAGAGTAGATGCGAAAGCTTTCTTT.

Remarks on this clone: The identical CDR3 is also encoded by other nucleotide sequences in the sample. This sequence joins TRBV6-6 and TRBJ2-5; 8 bases align to TRBD2. J was trimmed by 5 bases and V by 0 bases; bases with no gene match: 2. CDR1 MNHNY and CDR2 SVGAGI come from the germline V gene (reference sequence). The CDR3 has 14 amino acids. In nucleotides, the CDR3 is TGTGCCAGCAGTTACTCGAGACTAGCGGAGACCCAGTACTTC. This gives the protein CASSYSRLAETQYF.

J is TRBJ2-1 and V is TRBV15; a possible D gene is TRBD2 (5 bases). V was trimmed by 1 base and J by 9 bases, leaving 22 bases between them. Germline V gene sequence: CDR1 LNHNV, CDR2 YYDKDF (reference sequence). CDR3 length equals 17 residues. In DNA form, the CDR3 reads TGTGCCACCAGCAGAGTTTTCGGGCGAGTGAGTGGAGGTGAGCAGTTCTTC. Translation: CATSRVFGRVSGGEQFF.

J is TRBJ2-7 and V is TRBV5-4; D is perhaps TRBD2 (5 bases). In germline, CDR1 is SGHNT, CDR2 YYREEE (reference sequence). The V and J ends lost 2 bases and 3 bases respectively, with 12 bases between them. The CDR3 is 14 amino acids. CDR3 sequence (DNA): TGTGCCAGCAGCTTCGCTAGCTCGGTCTACGAGCAGTACTTC. The encoded protein is CASSFASSVYEQYF. Supplemented by reference TRBV5-4 and TRBJ2-7, the full variable domain reads ETGVTQSPTHLIKTRGQQVTLRCSSQSGHNTVSWYQQALGQGPQFIFQYYREEENGRGNFPPRFSGLQFPNYSSELNVNALELDDSALYLCASSFASSVYEQYFGPGTRLTVT.

This chain joins TRBV6-1 and TRBJ2-1; perhaps D is TRBD1 or TRBD2 (5 bases each). V dropped 5 bases and J dropped 9 bases, with 17 bases sitting between them. From germline, CDR1 is MNHNS and CDR2 SASEGT. The CDR3 length is 14 residues. Here the CDR3 DNA reads TGTGCCAGCAGTCCAAGCGAGGGGCTTAGTGAGCAGTTCTTC. The encoded protein is CASSPSEGLSEQFF.

The rearrangement uses TRBV7-8 and TRBJ2-2; no clear D gene. The ends were cut back, 1 base at V and 7 bases at J, with 7 bases in the middle. Germline loops: CDR1 SGHVS, CDR2 FQNEAQ. This CDR3 comprises 13 residues. The CDR3: CASSLEWVGELFF. Here the CDR3 DNA reads TGTGCCAGCAGCTTAGAGTGGGTCGGGGAGCTGTTTTTT.

J is TRBJ2-7 and V is TRBV7-2, with 8 bases lining up with TRBD2. Germline trimming cut 2 bases from V and 2 bases from J; bases unmatched to any gene: 5. The CDR3 has 15 amino acids. Per germline, CDR1 SGHTA and CDR2 FQGNSA. The CDR3 DNA is TGTGCCAGCAGCTTATCGACTAGCGCTCCCTACGAGCAGTACTTC. Translation: CASSLSTSAPYEQYF.

This chain connects TRBV5-4 to TRBJ2-7; D may be TRBD1 (6 bases). V was pared by 5 bases and J by 2 bases, with 20 bases between. The CDR3 is 16 residues long. Germline V lookup: CDR1 SGHNT, CDR2 YYREEE (reference sequence). As DNA, the CDR3 is TGTGCCAGCAGGGACATGGTCATTACAGGGCCCTACGAGCAGTACTTC. It translates to CASRDMVITGPYEQYF. The entire variable domain, with the rest obtained from reference TRBV5-4 and TRBJ2-7, is as follows: ETGVTQSPTHLIKTRGQQVTLRCSSQSGHNTVSWYQQALGQGPQFIFQYYREEENGRGNFPPRFSGLQFPNYSSELNVNALELDDSALYLCASRDMVITGPYEQYFGPGTRLTVT.

The chain links TRBV6-6 to TRBJ1-1; D call uncertain. Germline V lookup: CDR1 MNHNY, CDR2 SVGAGI (reference sequence). V lost 5 bases and J lost 1, with 5 bases in between. CDR3 length equals 12 residues. CDR3 in DNA: TGTGCCAGCAGTACCCCGAACACTGAAGCTTTCTTT. Translated: CASSTPNTEAFF.

The chain carries TRBV30 and TRBJ1-2; 7 nucleotides agree with TRBD1. V trimming: 2 bases; J trimming: 7 bases; junction bases outside the gene matches: 7. CDR3 length: 13 amino acids. Germline CDR1 and CDR2: GTSNPN and SVGIG (reference sequence). The CDR3 sequence is CAWSIQGTGGYTF. Here the CDR3 DNA reads TGTGCCTGGAGTATACAGGGGACCGGTGGCTACACCTTC.

As to this clone: At the DNA level, this CDR3 is encoded by other sequences in the same sample as well. This chain uses TRBV18 with TRBJ2-7; possibly TRBD1 or TRBD2 for D (5 bases each). Germline loops: CDR1 KGHSH, CDR2 LQKENI. The CDR3 has 13 amino acids. Deletions cut 1 base from V and 2 bases from J, with 6 bases between. Written as DNA, the CDR3 is TGTGCCAGCTCACCACTGGGGGCCTACGAGCAGTACTTC. It yields the protein CASSPLGAYEQYF.

The chain joins TRBV18 to TRBJ1-3; D call uncertain. V shed 3 bases and J shed 4 bases, with 10 bases lying between them. Per germline, CDR1 KGHSH and CDR2 LQKENI. This CDR3 is 14 amino acids long. The CDR3 sequence is CASSPGLGGNTIYF. DNA of the CDR3: TGTGCCAGCTCACCCGGACTGGGAGGAAACACCATATATTTT.

This chain joins TRBV11-2 and TRBJ2-7; no reliable D call. V lost 1 base, J lost 6 bases, and 13 bases lay in between. CDR3 size: 14 residues. Germline V lookup: CDR1 SGHAT, CDR2 FQNNGV. CDR3 DNA: TGTGCCAGCAGCTTAGTAACGCTCGGCGTCGAGCAGTACTTC. Protein: CASSLVTLGVEQYF. The whole variable domain, remainder taken from reference TRBV11-2 and TRBJ2-7, is EAGVAQSPRYKIIEKRQSVAFWCNPISGHATLYWYQQILGQGPKLLIQFQNNGVVDDSQLPKDRFSAERLKGVDSTLKIQPAKLEDSAVYLCASSLVTLGVEQYFGPGTRLTVT.

The chain has TRBV28 and TRBJ1-2; D remains ambiguous. This CDR3 comprises 15 residues. The germline CDR1 and CDR2 sequences are MDHEN and SYDVKM. Trimming stripped 7 bases from V and 4 bases from J, with 19 bases between. In DNA, the CDR3 is TGTGCCAGCACCCCGGCGGACCGCTATGGCTATGGCTACACCTTC. It is translated as CASTPADRYGYGYTF.

CDR3 in amino acids: CASSSTGDSDTQYF. DNA for the CDR3: TGTGCCAGCAGCTCGACAGGGGATTCAGATACGCAGTATTTT. The chain is built from TRBV7-3 and TRBJ2-3; 8 nucleotides line up with TRBD1. The CDR3 extends over 14 amino acids. Germline V gene data show CDR1 as SGHTA and CDR2 as FQGTGA. Trimming at V came to 4 bases and at J to 4 bases, leaving 4 bases not matched to a gene.